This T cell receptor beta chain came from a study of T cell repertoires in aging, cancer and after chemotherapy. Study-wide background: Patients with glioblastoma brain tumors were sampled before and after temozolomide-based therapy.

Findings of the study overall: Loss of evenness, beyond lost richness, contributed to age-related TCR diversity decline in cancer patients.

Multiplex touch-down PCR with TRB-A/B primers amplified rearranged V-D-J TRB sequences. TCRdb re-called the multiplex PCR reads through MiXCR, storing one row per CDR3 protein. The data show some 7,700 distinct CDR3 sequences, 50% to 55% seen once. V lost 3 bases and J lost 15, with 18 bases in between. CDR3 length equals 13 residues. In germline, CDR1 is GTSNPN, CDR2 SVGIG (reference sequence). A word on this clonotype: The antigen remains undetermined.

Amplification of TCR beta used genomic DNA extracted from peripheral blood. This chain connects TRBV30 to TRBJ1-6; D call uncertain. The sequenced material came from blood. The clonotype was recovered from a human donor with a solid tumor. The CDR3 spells CAWRGKAFGLLHF. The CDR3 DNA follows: TGTGCCTGGAGGGGAAAGGCGTTCGGGCTCCTCCACTTT.